The following is a T cell receptor beta chain sequence with its context. Its specificity is not known. The junction departs from germline at one end; a sequencing error may be responsible. The data are from a study of identical twins' blood T cells. Using its own MiXCR run on the 5' RACE reads, TCRdb lists one record per CDR3 protein. The data show roughly 340,000 distinct CDR3 sequences, with 28% seen just once and roughly 5.5% held by the top ten. The three twin pairs were reared together, likely meeting the same infections. This CDR3 region has 17 residues. The germline gives CDR1 SEHNR, CDR2 FQNEAQ (reference sequence). Overall study results and limits: Abundant TCRbeta CDR3s overlapped more between twins than with unrelated donors. Out-of-frame TCRbeta clonotypes reportedly had markedly more similar V usage in twins than unrelated donors.

The sequenced material came from PBMCs. V and J are TRBV7-9 and TRBJ1-4; 10 bases line up with TRBD1. This receptor was taken from a woman between 18 and 49 years old in good health. CDR3 amino acids: CASSLSGTGAPNEKPFF. CDR3 DNA sequence: TGTGCCAGCAGCTTATCCGGGACAGGGGCTCCTAATGAAAAACCGTTTTTT.